One and the same sample provided the 3 T cell receptor beta chains below, sequenced in a study of control samples from healthy donors and cancer patients. Here immunoSEQ multiplex PCR was the method, and the copy in TCRdb shows in-frame clones only, minus some. The sample comprises 90,000 to 150,000 clones, approximately 89% of which are singletons, and 6% to 8% rests with the top ten. Sequences were obtained from blood. Source of these receptors: a woman between 18 and 30 years old in good health.

The chain combines TRBV19 with TRBJ1-5, with 7 bases lining up with TRBD1. After removal of 9 bases from V and 5 bases from J, the junction contained 10 bases not matched to a gene. Germline loops: CDR1 LNHDA, CDR2 SQIVND (reference sequence). The CDR3 extends over 14 amino acids. The CDR3 region has the DNA TGTGCCAGCCTGCAGGGGGGGGTACATCAGCCCCAGCATTTT. Amino acid sequence: CASLQGGVHQPQHF.

The CDR3 sequence is CASRPSESSYEQYF. CDR3 sequence (DNA): TGTGCCAGCAGGCCTAGCGAAAGCTCCTACGAGCAGTACTTC. The rearrangement links TRBV6-5 to TRBJ2-7, with a weak D call TRBD2 (6 bases). Germline-derived CDR1 and CDR2 are MNHEY and SVGAGI. The germline V and J ends were trimmed by 6 bases and 0 bases, with 12 bases remaining between them. The CDR3 spans 14 residues.

As for this clone: One end of the junction does not line up with germline, which may come from a read error. The chain joins TRBV6-4 to TRBJ1-6, with 10 bases lining up with TRBD1. Germline V gene lookup returns CDR1 MRHNA and CDR2 SNTAGT. The CDR3 contains 19 residues. CDR3 in amino acids: CARSDRTGGIGSYNSPLHF. The CDR3 DNA is TGTGCCAGAAGTGATCGGACAGGGGGGATAGGCTCCTATAATTCACCCCTCCACTTT.